This T cell receptor beta chain comes out of a study of response to subunit inactivated influenza vaccine. Study results and caveats: It was suggested by the authors that few new T cells are recruited by each seasonal influenza vaccination.

This clonotype was counted ten times or more. As yet, its antigen is unknown. TCRdb independently ran MiXCR on the RT-PCR reads; one entry per CDR3 protein. This table has about 700,000 distinct CDR3 sequences, over 11% appearing once. This CDR3 contains 14 residues. The V gene lost 3 bases and the J gene lost 4 bases, with 14 bases spanning the gap. Germline-derived CDR1 and CDR2 are DFQATT and SNEGSKA (reference sequence). This receptor was taken from a man aged 45 to 65 who received an inactivated influenza vaccine. Sequences were derived from PBMCs from blood, sampled 14 to 15 days before vaccination. This chain joins TRBV20-1 and TRBJ2-3, with a possible D match to TRBD2 (5 bases). CDR3 coding DNA: TGCAGTGCTAGGAAGTCAGGTAGCGCAGATACGCAGTATTTT. It encodes CSARKSGSADTQYF.